A selection of T cell receptor beta chains follows, all from one sample in a study of cytomegalovirus exposure and HLA in healthy donors. Measured with immunoSEQ multiplex PCR; TCRdb has only the in-frame clones, and not every one. This sample has 150,000 to 200,000 clones, with 75% to 80% found just once. Sequences were obtained from PBMCs. These receptors all stem from a middle-aged woman in good health and CMV-seronegative. Both conserved end residues are part of each CDR3. A D gene is named only where the DNA matches it firmly. Rows give clone size only sometimes, using once, few, many, or a class for an expanded clone.

V gene: TRBV10-2
D gene: .
clone size: .
J gene: TRBJ2-7
CDR3 DNA: TGCGCCAGCAGTGAGTCCGGGGGAAGATCCTACGAGCAGTACTTC
CDR3 protein: CASSESGGRSYEQYF

V gene: TRBV6-5
D gene: .
clone size: .
J gene: TRBJ2-1
CDR3 DNA: TGTGCCAGCAGCTACTCAGGACTCCGACTAGAGGGGCAGTTCTTC
CDR3 protein: CASSYSGLRLEGQFF

V gene: TRBV6-5
D gene: .
clone size: few
J gene: TRBJ2-5
CDR3 DNA: TGTGCCAGCATCGGGGGGCTAGGCCAAGAGACCCAGTACTTC
CDR3 protein: CASIGGLGQETQYF

V gene: TRBV7-9
D gene: TRBD1
clone size: few
J gene: TRBJ1-1
CDR3 DNA: TGTGCCAGCAGCTTAAACCGACAGGGTGGGTACACTGAAGCTTTCTTT
CDR3 protein: CASSLNRQGGYTEAFF

V gene: TRBV7-9
D gene: TRBD2
clone size: .
J gene: TRBJ2-2
CDR3 DNA: TGTGCCAGCAGCCCAATATCGGGAGGGTCAACCGGGGAGCTGTTTTTT
CDR3 protein: CASSPISGGSTGELFF

V gene: TRBV5-1
D gene: .
clone size: .
J gene: TRBJ1-1
CDR3 DNA: TGCGCCAGCAGCTTGGGGATCTTGAATGGGGCCACTGAAGCTTTCTTT
CDR3 protein: CASSLGILNGATEAFF

V gene: TRBV19
D gene: .
clone size: .
J gene: TRBJ2-1
CDR3 DNA: TGTGCCAGTAGGCCCGATAGTAGCGCCATTAGTGAGCAGTTCTTC
CDR3 protein: CASRPDSSAISEQFF

V gene: TRBV7-2
D gene: .
clone size: .
J gene: TRBJ2-3
CDR3 DNA: TGTGCCAGCAGCTTGGTTGGGCTAGCGATTCCCCCTGGCACAGATACGCAGTATTTT
CDR3 protein: CASSLVGLAIPPGTDTQYF

V gene: TRBV11-1
D gene: .
clone size: once
J gene: TRBJ1-2
CDR3 DNA: TGTGCCAGCAGCTTGGTTTCAGGGGCGCATTATGGCTACACCTTC
CDR3 protein: CASSLVSGAHYGYTF

V gene: TRBV5-6
D gene: .
clone size: .
J gene: TRBJ1-5
CDR3 DNA: TGTGCCAGCAGCTTGGGAGGACATCCGCCCCAGCATTTT
CDR3 protein: CASSLGGHPPQHF